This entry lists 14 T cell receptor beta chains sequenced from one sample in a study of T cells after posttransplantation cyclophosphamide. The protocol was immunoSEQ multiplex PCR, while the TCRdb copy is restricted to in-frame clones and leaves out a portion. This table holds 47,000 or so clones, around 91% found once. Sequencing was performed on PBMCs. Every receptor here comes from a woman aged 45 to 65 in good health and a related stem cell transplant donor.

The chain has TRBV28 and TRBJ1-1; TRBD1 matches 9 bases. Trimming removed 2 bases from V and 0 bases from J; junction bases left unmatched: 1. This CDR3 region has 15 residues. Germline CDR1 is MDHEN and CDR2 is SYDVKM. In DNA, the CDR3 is TGTGCCAGCAGTTTACGGACAGGGGTGAACACTGAAGCTTTCTTT. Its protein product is CASSLRTGVNTEAFF.

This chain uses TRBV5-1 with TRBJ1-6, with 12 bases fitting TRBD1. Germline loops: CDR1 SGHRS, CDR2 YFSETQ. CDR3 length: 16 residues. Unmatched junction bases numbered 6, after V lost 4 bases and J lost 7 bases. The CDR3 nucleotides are TGCGCCAGCAGCCCCTCGGGACAGGGGGCGAATTCACCCCTCCACTTT. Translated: CASSPSGQGANSPLHF.

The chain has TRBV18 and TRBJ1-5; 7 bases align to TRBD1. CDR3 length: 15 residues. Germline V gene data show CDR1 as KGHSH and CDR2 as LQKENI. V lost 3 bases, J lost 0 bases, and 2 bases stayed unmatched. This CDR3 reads CASSPGQNSNQPQHF. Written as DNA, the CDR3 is TGTGCCAGCTCACCGGGACAGAATAGCAATCAGCCCCAGCATTTT.

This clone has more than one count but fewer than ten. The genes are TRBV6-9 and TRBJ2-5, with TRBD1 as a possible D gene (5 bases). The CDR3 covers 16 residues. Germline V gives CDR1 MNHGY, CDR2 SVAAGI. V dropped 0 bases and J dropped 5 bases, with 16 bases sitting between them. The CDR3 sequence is CASSYSKSGIGETQYF. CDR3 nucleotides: TGTGCCAGCAGTTATTCGAAGTCAGGGATCGGCGAGACCCAGTACTTC.

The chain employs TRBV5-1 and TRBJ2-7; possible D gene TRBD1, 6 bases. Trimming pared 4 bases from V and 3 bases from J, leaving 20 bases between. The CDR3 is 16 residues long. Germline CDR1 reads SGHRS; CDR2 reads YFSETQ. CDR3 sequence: CASSTTDRPLNYEQYF. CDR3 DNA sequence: TGCGCCAGCAGCACGACTGACAGGCCTCTCAACTACGAGCAGTACTTC.

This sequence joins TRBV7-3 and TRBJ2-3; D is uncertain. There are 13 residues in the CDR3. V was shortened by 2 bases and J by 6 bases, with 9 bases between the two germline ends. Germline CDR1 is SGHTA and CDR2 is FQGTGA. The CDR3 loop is CASSLESVDTQYF. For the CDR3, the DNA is TGTGCCAGCAGCTTAGAATCGGTGGATACGCAGTATTTT.

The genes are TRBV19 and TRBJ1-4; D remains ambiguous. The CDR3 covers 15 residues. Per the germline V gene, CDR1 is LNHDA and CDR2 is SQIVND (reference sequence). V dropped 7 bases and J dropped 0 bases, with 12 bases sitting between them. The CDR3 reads CASTRSTTTNEKLFF. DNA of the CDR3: TGTGCCAGTACCCGGAGCACCACAACTAATGAAAAACTGTTTTTT.

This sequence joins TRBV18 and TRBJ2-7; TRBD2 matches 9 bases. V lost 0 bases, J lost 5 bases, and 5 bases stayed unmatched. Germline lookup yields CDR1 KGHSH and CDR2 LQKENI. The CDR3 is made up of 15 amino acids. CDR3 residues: CASSPPRGGAHEQYF. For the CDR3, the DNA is TGTGCCAGCTCACCACCCCGCGGGGGGGCCCACGAGCAGTACTTC.

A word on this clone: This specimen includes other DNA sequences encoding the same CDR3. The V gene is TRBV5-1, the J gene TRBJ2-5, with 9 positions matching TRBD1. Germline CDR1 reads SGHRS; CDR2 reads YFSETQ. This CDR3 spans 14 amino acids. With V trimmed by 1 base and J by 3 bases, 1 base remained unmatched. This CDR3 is CASSLTGGEETQYF. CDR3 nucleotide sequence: TGCGCCAGCAGCTTGACAGGGGGCGAAGAGACCCAGTACTTC.

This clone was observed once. CDR3 loop: CASSTRSGGELFF. The CDR3 nucleotides read TGTGCCAGCAGCACCCGTTCGGGCGGGGAGCTGTTTTTT. The V gene is TRBV11-2, the J gene TRBJ2-2; the D is unclear. CDR3 length: 13 amino acids. The germline V gene encodes CDR1 SGHAT and CDR2 FQNNGV. V lost 5 bases, J lost 7 bases, and 11 bases lay in between.

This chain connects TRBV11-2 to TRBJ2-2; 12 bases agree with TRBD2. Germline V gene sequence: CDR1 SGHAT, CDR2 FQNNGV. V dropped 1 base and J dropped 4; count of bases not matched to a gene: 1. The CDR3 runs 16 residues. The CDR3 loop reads CASSLAGLAGTGELFF. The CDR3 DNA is TGTGCCAGCAGCTTAGCGGGACTAGCGGGCACCGGGGAGCTGTTTTTT.

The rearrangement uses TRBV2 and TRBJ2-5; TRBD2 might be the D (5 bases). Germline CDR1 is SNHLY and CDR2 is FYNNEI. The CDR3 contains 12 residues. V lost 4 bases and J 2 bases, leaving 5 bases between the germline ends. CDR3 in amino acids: CASSGLQETQYF. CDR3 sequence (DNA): TGTGCCAGCAGTGGACTACAAGAGACCCAGTACTTC. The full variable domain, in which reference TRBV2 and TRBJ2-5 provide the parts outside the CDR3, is EPEVTQTPSHQVTQMGQEVILRCVPISNHLYFYWYRQILGQKVEFLVSFYNNEISEKSEIFDDQFSVERPDGSNFTLKIRSTKLEDSAMYFCASSGLQETQYFGPGTRLLVL.

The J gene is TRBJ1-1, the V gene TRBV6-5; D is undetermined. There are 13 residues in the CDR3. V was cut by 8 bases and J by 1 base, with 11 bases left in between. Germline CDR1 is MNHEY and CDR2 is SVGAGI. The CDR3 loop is CASQAPANTEAFF. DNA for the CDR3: TGTGCCAGCCAGGCACCCGCGAACACTGAAGCTTTCTTT.

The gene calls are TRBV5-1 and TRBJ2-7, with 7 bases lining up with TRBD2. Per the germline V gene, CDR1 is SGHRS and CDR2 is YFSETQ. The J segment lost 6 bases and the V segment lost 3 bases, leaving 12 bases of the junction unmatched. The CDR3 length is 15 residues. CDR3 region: CASSSQSGKDSEQYF. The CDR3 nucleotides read TGCGCCAGCAGCTCACAGAGCGGGAAAGATTCCGAGCAGTACTTC.